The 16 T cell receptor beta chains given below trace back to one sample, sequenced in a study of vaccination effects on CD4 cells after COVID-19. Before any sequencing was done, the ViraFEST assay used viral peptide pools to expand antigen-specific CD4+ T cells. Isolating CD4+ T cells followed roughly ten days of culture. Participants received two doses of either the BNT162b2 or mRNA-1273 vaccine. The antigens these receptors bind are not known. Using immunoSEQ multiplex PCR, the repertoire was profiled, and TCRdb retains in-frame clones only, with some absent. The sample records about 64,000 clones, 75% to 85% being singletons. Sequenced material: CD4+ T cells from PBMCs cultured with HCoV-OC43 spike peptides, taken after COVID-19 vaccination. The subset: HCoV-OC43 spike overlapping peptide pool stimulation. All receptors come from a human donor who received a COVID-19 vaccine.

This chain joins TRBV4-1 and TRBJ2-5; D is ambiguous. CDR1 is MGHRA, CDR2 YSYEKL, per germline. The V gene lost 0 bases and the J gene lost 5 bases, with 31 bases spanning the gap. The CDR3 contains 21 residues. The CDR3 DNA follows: TGCGCCAGCAGCCAAGATATTATTATTCGCCCGGCAAATAAAGGACGGGAGACCCAGTACTTC. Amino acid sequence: CASSQDIIIRPANKGRETQYF.

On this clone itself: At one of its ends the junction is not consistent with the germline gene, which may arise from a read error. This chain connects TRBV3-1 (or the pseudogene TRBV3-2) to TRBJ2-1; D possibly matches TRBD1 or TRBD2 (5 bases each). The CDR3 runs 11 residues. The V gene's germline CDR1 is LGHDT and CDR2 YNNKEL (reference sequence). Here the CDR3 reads CASSQDAGTLF. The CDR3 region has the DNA TGTGCCAGCAGCCAAGATGCAGGGACCCTCTTC.

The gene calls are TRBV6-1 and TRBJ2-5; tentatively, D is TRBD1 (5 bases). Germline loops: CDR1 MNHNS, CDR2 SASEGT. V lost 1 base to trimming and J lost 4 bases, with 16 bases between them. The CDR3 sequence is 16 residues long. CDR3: CASSEDRGWSRETQYF. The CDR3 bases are TGTGCCAGCAGTGAAGATAGGGGTTGGAGCAGAGAGACCCAGTACTTC.

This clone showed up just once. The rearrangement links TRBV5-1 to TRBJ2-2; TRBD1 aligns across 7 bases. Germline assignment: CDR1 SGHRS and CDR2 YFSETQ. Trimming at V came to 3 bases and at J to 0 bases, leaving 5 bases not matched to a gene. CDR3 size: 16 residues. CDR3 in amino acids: CASSSTGTANTGELFF. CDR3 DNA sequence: TGCGCCAGCAGCTCGACCGGGACAGCGAACACCGGGGAGCTGTTTTTT.

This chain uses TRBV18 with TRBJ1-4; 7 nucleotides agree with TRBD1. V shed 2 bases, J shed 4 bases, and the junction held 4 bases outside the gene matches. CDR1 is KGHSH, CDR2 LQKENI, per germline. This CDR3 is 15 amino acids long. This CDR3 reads CASSPFGQVNEKLFF. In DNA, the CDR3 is TGTGCCAGCTCACCATTCGGACAGGTTAATGAAAAACTGTTTTTT.

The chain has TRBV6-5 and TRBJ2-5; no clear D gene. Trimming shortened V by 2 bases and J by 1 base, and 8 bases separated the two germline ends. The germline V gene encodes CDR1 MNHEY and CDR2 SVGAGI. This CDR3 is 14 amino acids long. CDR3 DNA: TGTGCCAGCAGTTACAGCCAGTTCCAAGAGACCCAGTACTTC. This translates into CASSYSQFQETQYF.

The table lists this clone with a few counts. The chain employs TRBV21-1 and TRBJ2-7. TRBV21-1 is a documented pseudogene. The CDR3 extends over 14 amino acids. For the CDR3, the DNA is TGTGCCAGCAGCAAACAGGAGCGCCGATACGAGCAGTACGTC. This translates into CASSKQERRYEQYV.

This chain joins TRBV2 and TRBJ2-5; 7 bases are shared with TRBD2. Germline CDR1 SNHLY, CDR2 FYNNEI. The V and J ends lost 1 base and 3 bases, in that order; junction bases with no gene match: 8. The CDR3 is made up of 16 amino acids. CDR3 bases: TGTGCCAGCAGTGAAGGACCCCTGGCGGGGGAAGAGACCCAGTACTTC. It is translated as CASSEGPLAGEETQYF.

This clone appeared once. The CDR3 spells CASRDRVWVDTQYF. The CDR3 DNA follows: TGTGCCAGCCGCGACAGGGTATGGGTAGATACGCAGTATTTT. This rearrangement joins TRBV2 to TRBJ2-3, with 7 bases fitting TRBD1. CDR1 SNHLY and CDR2 FYNNEI come from the germline V gene. The length of the CDR3 is 14 residues. Trimming removed 8 bases from V and 5 bases from J; junction bases left unmatched: 10. The variable domain in full, with the rest retrieved from reference TRBV2 and TRBJ2-3, is EPEVTQTPSHQVTQMGQEVILRCVPISNHLYFYWYRQILGQKVEFLVSFYNNEISEKSEIFDDQFSVERPDGSNFTLKIRSTKLEDSAMYFCASRDRVWVDTQYFGPGTRLTVL.

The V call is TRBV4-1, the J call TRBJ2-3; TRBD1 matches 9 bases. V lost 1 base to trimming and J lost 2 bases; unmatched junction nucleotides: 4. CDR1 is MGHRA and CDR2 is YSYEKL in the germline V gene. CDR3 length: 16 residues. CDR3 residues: CASSQGGQGITDTQYF. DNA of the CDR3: TGCGCCAGCAGCCAAGGGGGACAGGGAATCACAGATACGCAGTATTTT.

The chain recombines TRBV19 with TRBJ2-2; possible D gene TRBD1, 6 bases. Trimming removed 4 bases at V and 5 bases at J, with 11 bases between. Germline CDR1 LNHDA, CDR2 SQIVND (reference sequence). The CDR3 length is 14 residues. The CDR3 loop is CASSKGHSTGELFF. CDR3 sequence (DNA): TGTGCCAGTAGTAAGGGACACTCAACCGGGGAGCTGTTTTTT.

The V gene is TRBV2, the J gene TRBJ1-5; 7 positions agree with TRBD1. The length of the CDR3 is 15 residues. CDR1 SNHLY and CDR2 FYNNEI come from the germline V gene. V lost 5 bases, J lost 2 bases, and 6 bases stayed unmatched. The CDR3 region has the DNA TGTGCCAGCAGTTACAGTGACAGGGGCAATCAGCCCCAGCATTTT. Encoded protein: CASSYSDRGNQPQHF.

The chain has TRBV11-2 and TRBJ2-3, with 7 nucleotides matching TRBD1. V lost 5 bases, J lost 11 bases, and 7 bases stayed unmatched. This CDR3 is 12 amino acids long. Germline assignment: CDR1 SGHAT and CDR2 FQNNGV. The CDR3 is CASSPDRDWQYF. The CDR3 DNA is TGTGCCAGCAGCCCCGACAGGGATTGGCAGTATTTT.

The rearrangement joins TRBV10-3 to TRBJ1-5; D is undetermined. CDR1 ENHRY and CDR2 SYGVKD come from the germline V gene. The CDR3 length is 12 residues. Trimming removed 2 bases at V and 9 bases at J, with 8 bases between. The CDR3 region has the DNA TGTGCCATCAGTGAGACCGACGGGCCCCAGCATTTT. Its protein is CAISETDGPQHF.

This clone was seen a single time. The CDR3: CASSLVGATNEKLFF. CDR3 in DNA: TGTGCCAGCAGCTTGGTAGGAGCAACTAATGAAAAACTGTTTTTT. The chain recombines TRBV5-4 with TRBJ1-4; no firm D call. V was cut by 0 bases and J by 0 bases, with 6 bases left in between. The germline V gene encodes CDR1 SGHNT and CDR2 YYREEE (reference sequence). CDR3 length equals 15 residues.

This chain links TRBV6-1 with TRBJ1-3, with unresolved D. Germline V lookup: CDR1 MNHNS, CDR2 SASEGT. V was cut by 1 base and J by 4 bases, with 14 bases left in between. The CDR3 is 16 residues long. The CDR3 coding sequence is TGTGCCAGCAGTGAAGTAGTGCAGTACGGGGGAAACACCATATATTTT. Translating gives CASSEVVQYGGNTIYF.